The 22 T cell receptor beta chains presented below share a single source sample, sequenced in a study of blood T cell repertoires in COVID-19. Clones were read by immunoSEQ multiplex PCR, and TCRdb kept only the in-frame ones, dropping some. This sample yields 200,000 to 250,000 clones, of which roughly 89% are seen a single time; 4.1% belongs to the top ten. Material for sequencing was PBMCs or T cells enriched from blood (not recorded which). These receptor sequences come from a woman in her thirties who had recovered from COVID-19.

The rearrangement joins TRBV7-9 to TRBJ1-1, with 8 bases fitting TRBD1. With 4 bases clipped from V and 3 bases from J, the junction kept 4 bases outside the gene matches. The germline gives CDR1 SEHNR, CDR2 FQNEAQ (reference sequence). The CDR3 covers 14 residues. The CDR3 spells CASSSLRGHTEAFF. CDR3 sequence (DNA): TGTGCCAGCAGCTCGCTCAGGGGGCACACTGAAGCTTTCTTT. Combining the CDR3 with reference TRBV7-9 and TRBJ1-1 gives the whole variable domain DTGVSQNPRHKITKRGQNVTFRCDPISEHNRLYWYRQTLGQGPEFLTYFQNEAQLEKSRLLSDRFSAERPKGSFSTLEIQRTEQGDSAMYLCASSSLRGHTEAFFGQGTRLTVV.

The CDR3 DNA reads TGTGCCAGCAGCGTCGAAGCGGGAGGGTTCAATGAGCAGTTCTTC. Its protein is CASSVEAGGFNEQFF. The genes are TRBV9 and TRBJ2-1; the match to TRBD2 covers 10 bases. Trimming cost V 2 bases and J 6 bases; bases outside gene matches: 5. Germline CDR1 reads SGDLS; CDR2 reads YYNGEE. This CDR3 is 15 amino acids long.

This sequence joins TRBV5-1 and TRBJ1-1; 7 bases are shared with TRBD1. CDR1 and CDR2 (germline): SGHRS, YFSETQ. J gave up 7 bases and V 3 bases, and 6 bases lay outside the gene matches. The CDR3 contains 13 residues. CDR3 amino acids: CASSSETGREAFF. The CDR3 DNA reads TGCGCCAGCAGCTCCGAGACAGGGCGTGAAGCTTTCTTT.

This clone was counted a single time. CDR3 sequence (DNA): TGTGCCAGCAGGGGTACAGGGGGCGGGTTGGAGACCCAGTACTTC. Its protein is CASRGTGGGLETQYF. The chain has TRBV6-5 and TRBJ2-5; 9 bases map to TRBD1. This CDR3 is 15 amino acids long. The trim removed 6 bases at V and 5 bases at J, leaving 10 bases unmatched. Per the germline V gene, CDR1 is MNHEY and CDR2 is SVGAGI.

The chain links TRBV28 to TRBJ1-2; the D gene is possibly TRBD1 (5 bases). Trimming took 7 bases from V and 0 from J, leaving 27 bases between them. CDR1 MDHEN and CDR2 SYDVKM come from the germline V gene. CDR3 size: 19 residues. The DNA for the CDR3 is TGTGCCAGCACCTCCTATATATCTTTGGACACTCTGTCTAACTATGGCTACACCTTC. Translated: CASTSYISLDTLSNYGYTF.

This chain uses TRBV6-2 or TRBV6-3 with TRBJ1-5; perhaps TRBD1 as D (5 bases). V was trimmed by 6 bases and J by 4 bases, leaving 22 bases between them. Germline values: CDR1 MNHEY, CDR2 SVGEGT. This CDR3 has 17 residues. The CDR3 bases are TGTGCCAGCAGCGATCCCCGGGGGACGGACGGTAATCAGCCCCAGCATTTT. It codes for CASSDPRGTDGNQPQHF.

This clone showed up just once. The genes are TRBV6-2 or TRBV6-3 and TRBJ2-1; no clear D gene. CDR3 size: 15 residues. Germline V gives CDR1 MNHEY, CDR2 SVGEGT. Trimming cost V 0 bases and J 2 bases, with 8 bases left between them. CDR3 sequence reads: CASSYSRGTYNEQFF. The CDR3 DNA sequence: TGTGCCAGCAGTTACTCTCGCGGCACCTACAATGAGCAGTTCTTC.

CDR3 in amino acids: CASSPGTSGRTLYNEQFF. The CDR3 nucleotides read TGTGCCAGCAGCCCGGGGACTAGCGGGAGGACCCTCTACAATGAGCAGTTCTTC. V usage is TRBV27 and J usage is TRBJ2-1; the match to TRBD2 covers 15 bases. V lost 6 bases, J lost 3 bases, and 9 bases stayed unmatched. The CDR3 covers 18 residues. Germline V lookup: CDR1 MNHEY, CDR2 SMNVEV (reference sequence).

The chain couples TRBV18 to TRBJ1-2, with no clear D. CDR3 length: 13 residues. Germline loops: CDR1 KGHSH, CDR2 LQKENI. The germline V and J ends were trimmed by 1 base and 13 bases, with 16 bases remaining between them. For the CDR3, the DNA is TGTGCCAGCTCACCACAGGGTGGGAGGGATGGCACCTTC. This codes for CASSPQGGRDGTF. The variable domain in full, with the rest retrieved from reference TRBV18 and TRBJ1-2, is NAGVMQNPRHLVRRRGQEARLRCSPMKGHSHVYWYRQLPEEGLKFMVYLQKENIIDESGMPKERFSAEFPKEGPSILRIQQVVRGDSAAYFCASSPQGGRDGTFGSGTRLTVV.

V usage is TRBV4-1 and J usage is TRBJ2-1; D not certain. CDR3 size: 15 residues. Trimming removed 8 bases at V and 0 bases at J, with 14 bases between. In germline, CDR1 is MGHRA, CDR2 YSYEKL. CDR3 nucleotide sequence: TGCGCCAGCCAGCCGGGTGAGTACTCCTACAATGAGCAGTTCTTC. Translated, it gives CASQPGEYSYNEQFF.

This clone came up once. The chain uses TRBV4-2 and TRBJ1-5; the D gene is possibly TRBD1 (5 bases). V was trimmed by 0 bases and J by 1 base, leaving 7 bases between them. This CDR3 has 15 amino acids. The germline CDR1 and CDR2 sequences are LGHNA and YNFKEQ. The CDR3 protein is CASSQEGASNQPQHF. The DNA for the CDR3 is TGTGCCAGCAGCCAAGAAGGGGCGAGCAATCAGCCCCAGCATTTT.

This chain connects TRBV19 to TRBJ1-5, with TRBD1 matching 9 bases. V trimming: 7 bases; J trimming: 7 bases; junction bases outside the gene matches: 11. The V gene's germline CDR1 is LNHDA and CDR2 SQIVND (reference sequence). The CDR3 contains 15 residues. The CDR3 DNA follows: TGTGCCAGTAAAGGCCGGGACAGGGCAGCCCAGCCCCAGCATTTT. The encoded protein is CASKGRDRAAQPQHF.

This chain connects TRBV5-8 to TRBJ2-2; 8 bases line up with TRBD2. The CDR3 runs to 15 residues. V trimming: 2 bases; J trimming: 7 bases; junction bases outside the gene matches: 7. Germline CDR1 is SGHTS and CDR2 is YDEGEE. CDR3 nucleotide sequence: TGTGCCAGCAGCTTTGGGGACCTAGCGGGCGGGGAGCTGTTTTTT. Translation: CASSFGDLAGGELFF.

V usage is TRBV7-3 and J usage is TRBJ2-5, with a possible D match to TRBD2 (6 bases). CDR3 length: 15 amino acids. Germline CDR1 reads SGHTA; CDR2 reads FQGTGA. V was trimmed by 5 bases and J by 4 bases, leaving 17 bases between them. CDR3 coding DNA: TGTGCCAGCAGCCCCTCGGCGGGACCCCGAGAGACCCAGTACTTC. Its protein is CASSPSAGPRETQYF.

V and J are TRBV11-2 and TRBJ2-7, with TRBD1 matching over 7 bases. The germline V gene encodes CDR1 SGHAT and CDR2 FQNNGV. This CDR3 region has 14 residues. J gave up 3 bases and V 8 bases, and 10 bases lay outside the gene matches. The CDR3 reads CASGIPGQSYEQYF. The CDR3 region has the DNA TGTGCCAGCGGAATCCCGGGACAGAGCTACGAGCAGTACTTC.

The chain has TRBV28 and TRBJ1-4; tentative D call: TRBD1 (5 bases). This CDR3 spans 13 amino acids. The germline V gene has CDR1 MDHEN and CDR2 SYDVKM. The ends were cut back, 2 bases at V and 8 bases at J, with 9 bases in the middle. The CDR3 nucleotides are TGTGCCAGCAGTTTAGACAGAAGGGAAAAACTGTTTTTT. Translated, it gives CASSLDRREKLFF.

V is TRBV11-3 and J is TRBJ2-2, with D unclear. The germline gives CDR1 SGHNT, CDR2 YENEEA. The CDR3 length is 12 residues. V shed 6 bases and J shed 1 base, with 3 bases lying between them. The CDR3: CASRRNTGELFF. The CDR3 region has the DNA TGTGCCAGCAGGCGGAACACCGGGGAGCTGTTTTTT.

This chain uses TRBV27 with TRBJ2-7; 10 bases agree with TRBD1. The V gene end was trimmed by 1 base and the J gene end by 4 bases; junction bases not matched to a gene: 1. Germline V CDR1 and CDR2: MNHEY, SMNVEV (reference sequence). The CDR3 has 14 amino acids. This CDR3 is CASSLLDRGYEQYF. Here the CDR3 DNA reads TGTGCCAGCAGTTTATTGGACAGGGGGTACGAGCAGTACTTC.

This chain connects TRBV15 to TRBJ2-7, with D possibly TRBD2 on 5 matching bases. The CDR3 sequence is 15 residues long. In germline, CDR1 is LNHNV, CDR2 YYDKDF (reference sequence). V was trimmed by 4 bases and J by 0 bases, leaving 13 bases between them. The CDR3 reads CATSKAAYDSYEQYF. CDR3 coding DNA: TGTGCCACCAGCAAAGCGGCCTATGACTCCTACGAGCAGTACTTC.

The chain combines TRBV7-9 with TRBJ2-5, with 10 bases fitting TRBD1. The CDR3 has 15 amino acids. In germline, CDR1 is SEHNR, CDR2 FQNEAQ (reference sequence). Trimming cost V 4 bases and J 5 bases; bases outside gene matches: 7. The CDR3 bases are TGTGCCAGCAGCTCGACAGGGGGCCAGGGGGAGACCCAGTACTTC. This sequence encodes CASSSTGGQGETQYF.

This clone was recorded once. J is TRBJ2-2 and V is TRBV7-2, with 8 bases matching TRBD2. The CDR3 extends over 16 amino acids. The V gene's germline CDR1 is SGHTA and CDR2 FQGNSA. V shed 0 bases, J shed 7 bases, and the junction held 7 bases outside the gene matches. The CDR3 is CASSLASGGPGGELFF. For the CDR3, the DNA is TGTGCCAGCAGCTTAGCGTCGGGAGGGCCAGGCGGGGAGCTGTTTTTT.

The chain has TRBV27 and TRBJ2-7; D is ambiguous. Trimming pared 3 bases from V and 8 bases from J, leaving 2 bases between. This CDR3 is built from 9 residues. In germline, CDR1 is MNHEY, CDR2 SMNVEV (reference sequence). This CDR3 is CASSFKQYF. The CDR3 region has the DNA TGTGCCAGCAGTTTTAAGCAGTACTTC.